This T cell receptor (beta chain) emerged from a study of T-cell memory formation after mild COVID-19. This clonotype was counted between two and nine times. Its antigen is still unknown. This CDR3 is built from 15 residues. Germline loops: CDR1 SGHRS, CDR2 YFSETQ. The V gene lost 1 base and the J gene lost 0 bases, with 8 bases spanning the gap. TCRdb redid the calling of the 5' RACE reads with MiXCR, one entry per CDR3 protein. The sample includes 200,000 to 300,000 distinct CDR3 sequences, approximately 10% of them seen just once. Notes on the study in general: The pre-infection memory compartment contained some responding clones, suggesting cross-reactive memory joined.

The TCR originated in a man younger than 35 who had mild COVID-19 (a few samples of this study predate the infection). Cell type and time point are not known. This rearrangement joins TRBV5-1 to TRBJ2-1; D gene unclear. The sample comprised PBMCs or a T cell subset sorted from them (not recorded which). The CDR3 loop is CASSLQDSSYNEQFF. CDR3 sequence (DNA): TGCGCCAGCAGCTTGCAGGATAGCTCCTACAATGAGCAGTTCTTC. Complete variable domain (other parts from reference TRBV5-1 and TRBJ2-1): KAGVTQTPRYLIKTRGQQVTLSCSPISGHRSVSWYQQTPGQGLQFLFEYFSETQRNKGNFPGRFSGRQFSNSRSEMNVSTLELGDSALYLCASSLQDSSYNEQFFGPGTRLTVL.